The 2 T cell receptor beta chains below were found in one sample sequenced in a study of identical twins (dated by TCRdb to 2016 to 2017). Receptors were amplified or captured by 5' RACE. The sequencing machine was an Illumina HiSeq 2000. TCRdb reprocessed the public reads (quality trimming at Q25 with fastp, clone calling with MiXCR) and kept in-frame beta chains. Each CDR3 protein gets just one entry, which takes the most common genes and DNA from the rows behind it. The sample includes approximately 220,000 distinct CDR3 sequences, with approximately 8% observed a single time. Roughly 5.4% of the sample rests with the top ten. These data also formed part of another study, on yellow fever vaccine responses in identical twins.

The specimen was CD8+ T cells sorted from blood. Receptor source: a woman between 18 and 30 years old in good health.

This clonotype was seen a few times. The chain uses TRBV4-1 and TRBJ1-2; tentative D call: TRBD1 (5 bases). Germline lookup yields CDR1 MGHRA and CDR2 YSYEKL. The CDR3 runs to 14 residues. The V end lost 2 bases, the J end lost 4 bases, and 11 bases lay between the germline ends. The CDR3 loop is CASSQQGGGYGYTF. Written as DNA, the CDR3 is TGCGCCAGCAGCCAACAGGGTGGTGGCTATGGCTACACCTTC.

This clonotype showed up many times. The rearrangement joins TRBV5-1 to TRBJ2-2; D uncertain. CDR1 is SGHRS, CDR2 YFSETQ, per germline. The CDR3 covers 12 residues. With 7 bases removed from V and 4 bases from J, the gap between germline ends came to 8 bases. The CDR3 nucleotides read TGCGCCAGCCACGGCGGCACCGGGGAGCTGTTTTTT. It codes for CASHGGTGELFF. Full variable domain (rest looked up from reference TRBV5-1 and TRBJ2-2): KAGVTQTPRYLIKTRGQQVTLSCSPISGHRSVSWYQQTPGQGLQFLFEYFSETQRNKGNFPGRFSGRQFSNSRSEMNVSTLELGDSALYLCASHGGTGELFFGEGSRLTVL.